A selection of T cell receptor beta chains follows, all from one sample in a study of blood T cell repertoires in COVID-19. TCRdb keeps only in-frame clones here, not all; method: immunoSEQ multiplex PCR. The data show roughly 100,000 clones, roughly 80% seen once. The sequenced material came from peripheral blood. The receptors come from a man aged 60 to 75 with acute or convalescent COVID-19. The CDR3 runs from the conserved cysteine through the conserved F or W. The order of the fields is D gene, V gene, clone size, J gene, CDR3 protein, CDR3 DNA. The D gene is left open where the match is weak. Expanded clones are given a class, and other clones once, few, many or no size at all.

.	TRBV5-1	.	TRBJ2-5	CASSLLDQETQYF	TGCGCCAGCAGCTTACTAGACCAAGAGACCCAGTACTTC
.	TRBV29-1	once	TRBJ2-1	CSVGAFEQFF	TGCAGCGTTGGGGCTTTTGAGCAGTTCTTC
TRBD1	TRBV5-6	.	TRBJ1-1	CASSLGGQYTEAFF	TGTGCCAGCAGCTTGGGGGGACAGTACACTGAAGCTTTCTTT
TRBD2	TRBV6-6	.	TRBJ2-7	CAVNLAGVGEQYF	TGTGCCGTAAATCTAGCGGGAGTGGGGGAGCAGTACTTC
.	TRBV5-4	.	TRBJ2-5	CASSSNLEETQYF	TGTGCCAGCAGCTCAAACTTGGAAGAGACCCAGTACTTC
TRBD1	TRBV27	.	TRBJ2-7	CASSSRQGLSYEQYF	TGTGCCAGCAGTTCACGACAGGGATTATCCTACGAGCAGTACTTC
TRBD1	TRBV30	few	TRBJ2-2	CAWGPGQRTGELFF	TGTGCCTGGGGTCCGGGACAGCGCACCGGGGAGCTGTTTTTT
TRBD2	TRBV19	.	TRBJ2-3	CASSILAGTDTQYF	TGTGCCAGTAGTATTCTAGCGGGCACAGATACGCAGTATTTT
.	TRBV11-3	few	TRBJ2-5	CASSLGGVQETQYF	TGTGCCAGCAGCTTAGGGGGGGTGCAAGAGACCCAGTACTTC
.	TRBV7-9	.	TRBJ1-3	CASSLEQGAGNTIYF	TGTGCCAGCAGCTTAGAACAGGGTGCTGGAAACACCATATATTTT
.	TRBV7-8	few	TRBJ1-2	CASSSATVGYTF	TGTGCCAGCAGCTCAGCGACTGTCGGCTACACCTTC
TRBD1	TRBV5-1	.	TRBJ1-1	CASSWGTGAGTEAFF	TGCGCCAGCAGCTGGGGAACAGGGGCGGGAACTGAAGCTTTCTTT
TRBD2	TRBV5-8	.	TRBJ2-3	CASSDLAGTSTDTQYF	TGTGCCAGCAGCGACCTAGCGGGGACTAGCACAGATACGCAGTATTTT
TRBD1	TRBV7-9	.	TRBJ2-6	CASSSGTGGVGANVLTF	TGTGCCAGCAGCTCCGGGACAGGGGGCGTTGGGGCCAACGTCCTGACTTTC
.	TRBV5-4	.	TRBJ2-2	CASSLAWGRVSTGELFF	TGTGCCAGCAGCTTGGCCTGGGGCAGGGTCAGCACCGGGGAGCTGTTTTTT
.	TRBV11-2	.	TRBJ2-5	CASSLERPETQYF	TGTGCCAGCAGCTTAGAGCGGCCAGAGACCCAGTACTTC
TRBD1	TRBV28	few	TRBJ1-5	CASSSRQGALHQHF	TGTGCCAGCAGTTCGAGACAGGGGGCTCTTCACCAGCATTTT
TRBD1	TRBV5-1	.	TRBJ2-5	CASSRTGGGETQYF	TGCGCCAGCAGCCGGACAGGGGGAGGAGAGACCCAGTACTTC
.	TRBV19	.	TRBJ1-2	CASSIDRGGQGYTF	TGTGCCAGTAGTATAGATAGGGGCGGTCAAGGCTACACCTTC
.	TRBV27	.	TRBJ2-6	CASSLLAPSSGANVLTF	TGTGCCAGCAGTTTATTGGCCCCCAGCTCTGGGGCCAACGTCCTGACTTTC
TRBD1	TRBV5-1	.	TRBJ1-1	CASGWDSPSNTEAFF	TGCGCCAGCGGCTGGGACAGCCCCTCGAACACTGAAGCTTTCTTT
TRBD1	TRBV28	few	TRBJ1-2	CASSLDFRGRTYGYTF	TGTGCCAGCAGTTTAGACTTTAGGGGGCGAACCTATGGCTACACCTTC
.	TRBV11-2	once	TRBJ2-5	CASSAQGQRQETQYF	TGTGCCAGCAGCGCCCAGGGGCAGAGGCAAGAGACCCAGTACTTC
TRBD1	TRBV7-8	.	TRBJ2-7	CASSLGQGALSYEQYF	TGTGCCAGCAGCTTAGGGCAGGGGGCACTTTCCTACGAGCAGTACTTC
TRBD2	TRBV4-3	.	TRBJ2-1	CASSHSPSGSNDEQFF	TGCGCCAGCAGCCACAGCCCCAGCGGGAGCAACGATGAGCAGTTCTTC
.	TRBV5-1	.	TRBJ1-1	CASSLRNTEAFF	TGCGCCAGCAGCCTCCGGAACACTGAAGCTTTCTTT
.	TRBV6-5	.	TRBJ1-4	CASGWRTEKLFF	TGTGCCAGCGGCTGGCGGACAGAAAAACTGTTTTTT
.	TRBV14	.	TRBJ2-1	CASSHYLEQFF	TGTGCCAGCAGCCACTATCTTGAGCAGTTCTTC
.	TRBV27	.	TRBJ1-5	CASSLAGVGQPQHF	TGTGCCAGCAGCCTCGCCGGGGTAGGTCAGCCCCAGCATTTT
TRBD2	TRBV27	.	TRBJ2-2	CASTPSGGNTGELFF	TGTGCCAGCACCCCTAGCGGAGGGAACACCGGGGAGCTGTTTTTT